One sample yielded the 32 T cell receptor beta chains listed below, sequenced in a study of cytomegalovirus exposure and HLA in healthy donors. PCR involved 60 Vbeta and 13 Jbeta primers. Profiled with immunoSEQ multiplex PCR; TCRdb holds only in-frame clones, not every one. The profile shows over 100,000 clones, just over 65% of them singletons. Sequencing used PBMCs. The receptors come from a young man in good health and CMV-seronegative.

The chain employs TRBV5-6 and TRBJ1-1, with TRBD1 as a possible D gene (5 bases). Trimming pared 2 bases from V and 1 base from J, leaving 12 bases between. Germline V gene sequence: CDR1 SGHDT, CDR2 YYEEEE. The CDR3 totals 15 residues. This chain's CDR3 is CASSFPGGGNTEAFF. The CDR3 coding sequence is TGTGCCAGCAGCTTCCCAGGCGGGGGGAACACTGAAGCTTTCTTT.

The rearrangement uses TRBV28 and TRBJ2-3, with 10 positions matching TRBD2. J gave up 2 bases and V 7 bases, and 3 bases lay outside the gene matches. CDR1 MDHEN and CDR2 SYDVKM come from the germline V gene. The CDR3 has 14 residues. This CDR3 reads CASNSGGHTDTQYF. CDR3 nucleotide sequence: TGTGCCAGCAATAGCGGGGGGCACACAGATACGCAGTATTTT. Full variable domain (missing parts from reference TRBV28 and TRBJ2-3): DVKVTQSSRYLVKRTGEKVFLECVQDMDHENMFWYRQDPGLGLRLIYFSYDVKMKEKGDIPEGYSVSREKKERFSLILESASTNQTSMYLCASNSGGHTDTQYFGPGTRLTVL.

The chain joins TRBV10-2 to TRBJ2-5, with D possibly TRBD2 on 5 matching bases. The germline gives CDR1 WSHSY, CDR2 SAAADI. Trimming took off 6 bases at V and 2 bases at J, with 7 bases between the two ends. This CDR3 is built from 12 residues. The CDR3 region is CASRSGQETQYF. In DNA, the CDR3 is TGCGCCAGCAGGAGCGGACAAGAGACCCAGTACTTC.

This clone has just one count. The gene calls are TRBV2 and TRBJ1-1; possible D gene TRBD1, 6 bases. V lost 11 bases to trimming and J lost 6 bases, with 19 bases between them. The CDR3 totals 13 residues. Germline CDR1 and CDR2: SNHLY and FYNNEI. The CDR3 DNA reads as TGTGCCGGCACCAAGACGGACAGTCCTGAAGCTTTCTTT. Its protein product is CAGTKTDSPEAFF.

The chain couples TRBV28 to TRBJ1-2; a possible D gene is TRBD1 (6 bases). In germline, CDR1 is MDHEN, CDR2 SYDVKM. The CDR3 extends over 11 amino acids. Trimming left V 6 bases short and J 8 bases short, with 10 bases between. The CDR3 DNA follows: TGTGCCAGCAGGGGGACACCAGGCTACACCTTC. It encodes CASRGTPGYTF.

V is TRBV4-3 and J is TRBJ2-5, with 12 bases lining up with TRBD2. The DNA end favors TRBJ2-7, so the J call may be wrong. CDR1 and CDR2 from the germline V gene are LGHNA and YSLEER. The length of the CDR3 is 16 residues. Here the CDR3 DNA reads TGCGCCAGCAGCCAAGATGAGACTAGCGGGAGCCACGAGCAGTACTTC. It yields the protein CASSQDETSGSHEQYF.

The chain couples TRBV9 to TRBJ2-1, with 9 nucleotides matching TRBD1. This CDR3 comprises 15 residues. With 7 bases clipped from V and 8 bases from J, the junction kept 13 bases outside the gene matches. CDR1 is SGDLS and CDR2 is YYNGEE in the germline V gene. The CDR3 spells CASAGAGQGLYEQFF. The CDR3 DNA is TGTGCCAGCGCGGGGGCTGGACAGGGGTTGTATGAGCAGTTCTTC.

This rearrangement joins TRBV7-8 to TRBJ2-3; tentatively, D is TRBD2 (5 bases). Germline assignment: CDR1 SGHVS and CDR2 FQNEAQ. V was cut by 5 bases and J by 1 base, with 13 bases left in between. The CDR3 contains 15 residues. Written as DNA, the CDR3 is TGTGCCAGCAGCCCCGGGCGGGTGGGCACAGATACGCAGTATTTT. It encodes CASSPGRVGTDTQYF.

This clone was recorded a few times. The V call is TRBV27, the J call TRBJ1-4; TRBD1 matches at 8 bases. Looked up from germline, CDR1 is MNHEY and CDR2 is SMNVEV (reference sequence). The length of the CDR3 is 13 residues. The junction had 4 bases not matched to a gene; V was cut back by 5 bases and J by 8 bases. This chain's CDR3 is CASSQGTGEKLFF. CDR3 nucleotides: TGTGCCAGCAGTCAAGGGACAGGAGAAAAACTGTTTTTT.

CDR3 nucleotide sequence: TGTGCCAGCAGCTGTGATTGCGGACAGCCCACAGATACGCAGTATTTT. Translation: CASSCDCGQPTDTQYF. The rearrangement links TRBV13 to TRBJ2-3; tentatively, D is TRBD1 (6 bases). The CDR3 length is 16 residues. Per the germline V gene, CDR1 is PRHDT and CDR2 is FYEKMQ (reference sequence). V dropped 4 bases and J dropped 2 bases, with 16 bases sitting between them.

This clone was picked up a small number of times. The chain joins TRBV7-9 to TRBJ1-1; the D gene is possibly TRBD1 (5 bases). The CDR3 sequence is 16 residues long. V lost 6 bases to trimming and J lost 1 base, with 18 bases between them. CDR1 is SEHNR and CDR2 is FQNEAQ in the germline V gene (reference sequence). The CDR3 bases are TGTGCCAGCAGGTCGCCCCGGGTGGGGGGGAACACTGAAGCTTTCTTT. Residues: CASRSPRVGGNTEAFF. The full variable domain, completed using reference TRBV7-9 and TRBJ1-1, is DTGVSQNPRHKITKRGQNVTFRCDPISEHNRLYWYRQTLGQGPEFLTYFQNEAQLEKSRLLSDRFSAERPKGSFSTLEIQRTEQGDSAMYLCASRSPRVGGNTEAFFGQGTRLTVV.

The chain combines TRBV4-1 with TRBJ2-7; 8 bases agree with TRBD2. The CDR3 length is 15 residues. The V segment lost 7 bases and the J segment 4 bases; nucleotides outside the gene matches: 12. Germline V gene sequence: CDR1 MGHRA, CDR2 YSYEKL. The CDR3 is CASTFQRGGEYEQYF. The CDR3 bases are TGCGCCAGCACCTTTCAACGGGGGGGCGAGTACGAGCAGTACTTC.

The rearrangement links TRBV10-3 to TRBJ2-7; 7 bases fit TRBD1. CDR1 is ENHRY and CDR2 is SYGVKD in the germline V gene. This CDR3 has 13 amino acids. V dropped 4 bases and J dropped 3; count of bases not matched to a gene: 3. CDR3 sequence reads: CAISARQGYEQYF. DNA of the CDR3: TGTGCCATCAGTGCGAGACAGGGCTACGAGCAGTACTTC.

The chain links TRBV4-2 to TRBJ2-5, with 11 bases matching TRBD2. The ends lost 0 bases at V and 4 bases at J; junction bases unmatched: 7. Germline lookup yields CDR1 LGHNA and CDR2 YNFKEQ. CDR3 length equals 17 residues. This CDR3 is CASSQDRRLAGGETQYF. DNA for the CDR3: TGTGCCAGCAGCCAAGATAGGAGGCTAGCGGGAGGAGAGACCCAGTACTTC.

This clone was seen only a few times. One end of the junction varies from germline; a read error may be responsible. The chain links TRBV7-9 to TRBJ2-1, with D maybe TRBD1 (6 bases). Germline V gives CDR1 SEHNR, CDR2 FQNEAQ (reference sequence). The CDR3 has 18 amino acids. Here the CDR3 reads CSSSLALSNRVSYNEQFF. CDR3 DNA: TGTTCCAGCAGCTTAGCGCTTTCAAACAGGGTCTCCTACAATGAGCAGTTCTTC.

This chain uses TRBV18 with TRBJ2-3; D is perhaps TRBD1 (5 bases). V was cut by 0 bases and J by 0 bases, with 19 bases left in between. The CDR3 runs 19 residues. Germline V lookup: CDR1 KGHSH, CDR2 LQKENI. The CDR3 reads CASSPPSAGWLGSTDTQYF. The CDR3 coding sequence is TGTGCCAGCTCACCACCGTCGGCAGGGTGGCTTGGAAGCACAGATACGCAGTATTTT.

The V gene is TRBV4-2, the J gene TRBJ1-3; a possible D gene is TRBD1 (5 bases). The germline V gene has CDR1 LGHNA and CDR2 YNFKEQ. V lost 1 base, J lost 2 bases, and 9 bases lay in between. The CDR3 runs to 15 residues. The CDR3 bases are TGTGCCAGCAGCCAAGGGGCGGGGGCTGGAAACACCATATATTTT. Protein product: CASSQGAGAGNTIYF.

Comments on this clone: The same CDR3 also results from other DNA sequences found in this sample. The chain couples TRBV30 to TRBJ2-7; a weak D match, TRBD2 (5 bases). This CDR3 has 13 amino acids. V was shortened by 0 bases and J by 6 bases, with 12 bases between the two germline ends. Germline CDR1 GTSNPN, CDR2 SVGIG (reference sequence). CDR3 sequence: CAWSVRRGREQYF. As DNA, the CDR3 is TGTGCCTGGAGTGTACGTCGAGGGCGCGAGCAGTACTTC.

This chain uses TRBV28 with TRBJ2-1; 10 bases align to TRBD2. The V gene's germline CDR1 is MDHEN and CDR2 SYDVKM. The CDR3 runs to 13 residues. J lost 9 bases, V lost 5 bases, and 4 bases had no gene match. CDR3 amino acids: CASSPGLAVEQFF. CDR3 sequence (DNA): TGTGCCAGCAGTCCCGGACTAGCGGTTGAGCAGTTCTTC. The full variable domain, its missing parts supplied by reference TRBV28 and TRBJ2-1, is DVKVTQSSRYLVKRTGEKVFLECVQDMDHENMFWYRQDPGLGLRLIYFSYDVKMKEKGDIPEGYSVSREKKERFSLILESASTNQTSMYLCASSPGLAVEQFFGPGTRLTVL.

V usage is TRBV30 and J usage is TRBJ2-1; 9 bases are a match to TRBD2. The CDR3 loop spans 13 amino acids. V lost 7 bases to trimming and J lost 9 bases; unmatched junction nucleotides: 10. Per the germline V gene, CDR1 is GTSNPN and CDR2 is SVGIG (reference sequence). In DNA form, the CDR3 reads TGTGCCTCGGGGGGCGGGAGGGCGGGTGAGCAGTTCTTC. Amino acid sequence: CASGGGRAGEQFF.

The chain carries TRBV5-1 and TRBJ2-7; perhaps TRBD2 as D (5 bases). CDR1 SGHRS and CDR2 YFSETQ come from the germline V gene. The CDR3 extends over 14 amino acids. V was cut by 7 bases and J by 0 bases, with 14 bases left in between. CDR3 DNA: TGCGCCAGCTCGCGGACGGGGAGCTCCTACGAGCAGTACTTC. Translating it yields CASSRTGSSYEQYF.

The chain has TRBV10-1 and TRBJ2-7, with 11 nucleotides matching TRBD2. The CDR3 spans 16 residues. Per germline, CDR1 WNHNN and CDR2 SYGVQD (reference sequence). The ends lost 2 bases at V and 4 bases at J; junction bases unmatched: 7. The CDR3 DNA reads TGCGCCAGCAGTGAGACTAGCGGGAGATTCGTATACGAGCAGTACTTC. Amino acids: CASSETSGRFVYEQYF.

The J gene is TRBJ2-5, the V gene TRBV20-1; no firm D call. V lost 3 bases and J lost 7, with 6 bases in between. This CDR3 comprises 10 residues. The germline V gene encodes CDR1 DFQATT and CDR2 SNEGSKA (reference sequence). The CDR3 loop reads CSASLGTQYF. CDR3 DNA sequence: TGCAGTGCTAGTCTAGGGACCCAGTACTTC.

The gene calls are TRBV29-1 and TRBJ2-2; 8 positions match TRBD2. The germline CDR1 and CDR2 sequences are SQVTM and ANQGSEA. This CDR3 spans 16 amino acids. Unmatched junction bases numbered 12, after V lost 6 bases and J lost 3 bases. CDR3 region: CSVTPSSGSHTGELFF. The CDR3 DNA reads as TGCAGCGTGACCCCCTCCAGCGGGAGCCACACCGGGGAGCTGTTTTTT.

CDR3 in amino acids: CASLGDRDNEQFF. CDR3 sequence (DNA): TGTGCCAGCCTCGGGGACAGGGACAATGAGCAGTTCTTC. J is TRBJ2-1 and V is TRBV7-9; 9 bases fit TRBD1. Trimming took 8 bases from V and 5 from J; bases not matched to a gene: 4. The germline CDR1 and CDR2 sequences are SEHNR and FQNEAQ (reference sequence). The CDR3 is 13 amino acids.

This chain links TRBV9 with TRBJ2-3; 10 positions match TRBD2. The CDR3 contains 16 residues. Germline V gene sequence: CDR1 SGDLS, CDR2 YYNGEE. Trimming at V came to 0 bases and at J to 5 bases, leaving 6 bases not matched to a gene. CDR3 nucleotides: TGTGCCAGCAGCGTAGGTTCGGCTAGCGGGAGAGATACGCAGTATTTT. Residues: CASSVGSASGRDTQYF.

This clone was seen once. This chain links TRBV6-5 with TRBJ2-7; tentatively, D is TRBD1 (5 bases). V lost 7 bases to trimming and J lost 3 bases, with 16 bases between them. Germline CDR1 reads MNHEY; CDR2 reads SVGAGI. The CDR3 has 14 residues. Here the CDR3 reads CASMRRTRNYEQYF. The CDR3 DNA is TGTGCCAGCATGCGGCGGACAAGAAACTACGAGCAGTACTTC.

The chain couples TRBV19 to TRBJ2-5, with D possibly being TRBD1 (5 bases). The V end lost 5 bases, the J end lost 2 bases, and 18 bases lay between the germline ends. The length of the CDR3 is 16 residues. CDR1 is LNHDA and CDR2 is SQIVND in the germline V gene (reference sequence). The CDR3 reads CASSYRIGAQQETQYF. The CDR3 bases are TGTGCCAGTAGTTACAGGATAGGGGCACAACAAGAGACCCAGTACTTC.

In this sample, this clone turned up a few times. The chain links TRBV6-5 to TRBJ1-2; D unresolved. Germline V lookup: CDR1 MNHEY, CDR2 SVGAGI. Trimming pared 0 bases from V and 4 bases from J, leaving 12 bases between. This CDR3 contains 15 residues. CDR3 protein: CASSYSRISGYGYTF. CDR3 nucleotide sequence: TGTGCCAGCAGTTACTCGAGAATCTCAGGCTATGGCTACACCTTC.

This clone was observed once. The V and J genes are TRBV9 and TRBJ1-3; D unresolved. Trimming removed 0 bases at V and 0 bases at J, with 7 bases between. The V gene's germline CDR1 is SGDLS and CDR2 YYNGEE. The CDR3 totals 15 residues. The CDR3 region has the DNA TGTGCCAGCAGCGTAGAGGGAGGCTCTGGAAACACCATATATTTT. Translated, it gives CASSVEGGSGNTIYF.

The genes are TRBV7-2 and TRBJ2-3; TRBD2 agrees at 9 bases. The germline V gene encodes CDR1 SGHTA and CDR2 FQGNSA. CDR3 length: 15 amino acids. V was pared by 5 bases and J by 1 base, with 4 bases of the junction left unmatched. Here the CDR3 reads CASSLSSGGTDTQYF. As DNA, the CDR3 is TGTGCCAGCAGCCTATCTAGCGGGGGCACAGATACGCAGTATTTT. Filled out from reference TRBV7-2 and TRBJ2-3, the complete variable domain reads GAGVSQSPSNKVTEKGKDVELRCDPISGHTALYWYRQSLGQGLEFLIYFQGNSAPDKSGLPSDRFSAERTGGSVSTLTIQRTQQEDSAVYLCASSLSSGGTDTQYFGPGTRLTVL.

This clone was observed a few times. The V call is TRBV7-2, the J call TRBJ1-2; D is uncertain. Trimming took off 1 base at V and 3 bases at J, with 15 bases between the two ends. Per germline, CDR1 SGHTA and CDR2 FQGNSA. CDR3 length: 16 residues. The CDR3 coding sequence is TGTGCCAGCAGCTTAGGGGCTTTGCAACTTCACTATGGCTACACCTTC. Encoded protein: CASSLGALQLHYGYTF. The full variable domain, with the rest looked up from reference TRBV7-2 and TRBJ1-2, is GAGVSQSPSNKVTEKGKDVELRCDPISGHTALYWYRQSLGQGLEFLIYFQGNSAPDKSGLPSDRFSAERTGGSVSTLTIQRTQQEDSAVYLCASSLGALQLHYGYTFGSGTRLTVV.